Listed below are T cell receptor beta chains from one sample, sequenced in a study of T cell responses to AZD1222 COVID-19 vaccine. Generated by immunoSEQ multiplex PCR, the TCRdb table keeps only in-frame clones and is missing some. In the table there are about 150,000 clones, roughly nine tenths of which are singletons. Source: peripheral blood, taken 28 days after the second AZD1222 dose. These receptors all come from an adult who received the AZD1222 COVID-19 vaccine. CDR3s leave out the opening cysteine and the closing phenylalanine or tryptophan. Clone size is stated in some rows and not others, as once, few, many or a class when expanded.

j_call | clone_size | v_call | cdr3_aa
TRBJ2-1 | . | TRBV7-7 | ASSRTSGSYNEQF
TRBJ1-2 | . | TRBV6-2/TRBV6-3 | ASSQGTNYGYT
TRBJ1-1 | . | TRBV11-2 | ASSLGWDAGAEAF
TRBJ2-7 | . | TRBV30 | AWSVLSGPLSSYEQY
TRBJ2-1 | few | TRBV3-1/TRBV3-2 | ASSQEGQAGWIYNEQF
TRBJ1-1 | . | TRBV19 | ASSGWRDSMNTEAF
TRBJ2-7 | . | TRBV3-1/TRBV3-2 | ASSPYPGKIYEQY
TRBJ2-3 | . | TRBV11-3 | ASSPARESTDTQY
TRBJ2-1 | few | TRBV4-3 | ASSQGTSGSYNEQF
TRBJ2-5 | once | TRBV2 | ASSESSGVIETQY
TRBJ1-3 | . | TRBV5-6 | ASSFHEAGNTIY
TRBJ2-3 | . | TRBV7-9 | ASSPEGLAVTDTQY
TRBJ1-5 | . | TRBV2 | ASRRRVNQPQH
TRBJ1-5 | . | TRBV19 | ASSIEDQPQH
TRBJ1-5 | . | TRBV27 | ASSSHRVDQPQH
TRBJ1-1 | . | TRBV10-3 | AITSGRNTEAF
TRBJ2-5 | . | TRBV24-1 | ATSEGDRRETQY
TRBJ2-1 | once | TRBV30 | AWSKGIGTSKGDEQF
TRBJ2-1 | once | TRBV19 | ASSIGLARVNEQF
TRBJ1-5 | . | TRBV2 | ASRGDNQPQH
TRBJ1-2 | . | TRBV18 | ASSPLDSYGYT
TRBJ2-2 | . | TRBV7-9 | ASSLMRTGENTGELF
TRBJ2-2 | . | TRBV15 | ATSGRLGGRVTGELF
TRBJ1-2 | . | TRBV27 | ASSRQGFGYT
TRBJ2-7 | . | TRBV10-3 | AISDTDYEQY
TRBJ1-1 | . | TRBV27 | ASSLAGVNTEAF
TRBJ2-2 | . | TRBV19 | ASSMEVGVTGELF